This TCR beta chain stems from a study of blood T cell repertoires in COVID-19. On the study more broadly: From T cells, B-cell-depleted T cells, or PBMCs came the material, which was cDNA or gDNA.

In the authors' methods: Amplification from reference gene primers served as the basis for estimated nucleated cell counts. The method was immunoSEQ multiplex PCR; TCRdb's version includes in-frame clones alone and lacks a portion of them. V and J calls and clone size come straight from that table; D and trimming were deduced from the DNA. The sample has some 150,000 clones, roughly 79% seen once; the top ten hold roughly 7.7%. Sample: peripheral blood. The TCR was taken from a human donor with acute or convalescent COVID-19. The donor label of this sample is uncertain.

The CDR3 coding sequence is TGTGCCAGCAGTGTTGGGCAGGTGGGCAATCAGCCCCAGCATTTT. This gives the protein CASSVGQVGNQPQHF. This chain uses TRBV2 with TRBJ1-5; no definite D call. V was cut by 4 bases and J by 2 bases, with 12 bases left in between. Germline lookup yields CDR1 SNHLY and CDR2 FYNNEI. CDR3 length: 15 amino acids.